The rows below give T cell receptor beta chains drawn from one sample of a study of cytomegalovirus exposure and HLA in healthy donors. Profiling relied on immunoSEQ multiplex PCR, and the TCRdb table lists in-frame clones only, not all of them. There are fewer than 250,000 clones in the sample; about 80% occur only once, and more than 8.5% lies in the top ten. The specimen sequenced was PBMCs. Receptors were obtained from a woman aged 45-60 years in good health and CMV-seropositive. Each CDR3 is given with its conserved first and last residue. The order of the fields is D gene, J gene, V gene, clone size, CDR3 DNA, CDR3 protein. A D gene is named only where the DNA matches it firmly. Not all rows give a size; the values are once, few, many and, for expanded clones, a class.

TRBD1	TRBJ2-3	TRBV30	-	TGTGCCTGGACCGGGACAGGGGATCGGTATTTT	CAWTGTGDRYF
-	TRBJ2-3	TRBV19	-	TGTGCCAGTAGTATCGCCTCAGCAGGGGATACGCAGTATTTT	CASSIASAGDTQYF
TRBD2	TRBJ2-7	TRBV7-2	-	TGTGCCAGCAGCTTGGGGCTAGCGGGGCGGATGGAGCACTTC	CASSLGLAGRMEHF
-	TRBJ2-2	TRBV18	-	TGTGCCAGCTCACCACAGGGGACCGGGGAGCTGTTTTTT	CASSPQGTGELFF
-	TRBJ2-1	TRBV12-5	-	TGTGCTAGTGGTTTGGGGGCGGGGGAGCAGTTCTTC	CASGLGAGEQFF
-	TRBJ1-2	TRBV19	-	TGTGCCAGTAGTAAACAGCGGGAAAACTATGGCTACACCTTC	CASSKQRENYGYTF
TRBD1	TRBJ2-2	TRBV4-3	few	TGCGCCAGCAGCCGGGACAGGTATCCCGGGGAGCTGTTTTTT	CASSRDRYPGELFF
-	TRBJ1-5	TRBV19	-	TGTGCCAGTAGCAACCGGGATCAGCCCCAGCATTTT	CASSNRDQPQHF
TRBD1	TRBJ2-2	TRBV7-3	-	TGTGCCAGCAGTTCTCCCCTCTACCATGGACAGGGTGGCACCGGGGAGCTGTTTTTT	CASSSPLYHGQGGTGELFF
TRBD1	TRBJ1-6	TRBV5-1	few	TGCGCCAGCAGCCATGCTGGACAGGATAATTCACCCCTCCACTTT	CASSHAGQDNSPLHF
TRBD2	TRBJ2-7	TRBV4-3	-	TGCGCCAGCAGCCAAGAAGGGAGCGGGGGGGAATACGAGCAGTACTTC	CASSQEGSGGEYEQYF
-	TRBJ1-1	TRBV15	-	TGTGCCACCAGCACATCGAGGGTTAATGAAGCTTTCTTT	CATSTSRVNEAFF
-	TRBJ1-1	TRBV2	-	TGTGCCAGCAGTAACAGGGTGAACACTGAAGCTTTCTTT	CASSNRVNTEAFF
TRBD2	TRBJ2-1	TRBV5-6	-	TGTGCCAGCAGCTTGTCTAGCGGGGTGAATGAGCAGTTCTTC	CASSLSSGVNEQFF
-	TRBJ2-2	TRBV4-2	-	TGTGCCAGCAGCCTCACATTGGTTAAGAACACCGGGGAGCTGTTTTTT	CASSLTLVKNTGELFF
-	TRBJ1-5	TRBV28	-	TGTGCCAGCAGTTTAGTGAGGGGCAATCAGCCCCAGCATTTT	CASSLVRGNQPQHF
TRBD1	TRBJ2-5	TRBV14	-	TGTGCCAGCAGCCAAGACCCGACAGGGGTGTTTGAGACCCAGTACTTC	CASSQDPTGVFETQYF
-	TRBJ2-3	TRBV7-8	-	TGTGCCAGCAGCTGGCCCCGGGACATCTTGTCTAGCACAGATACGCAGTATTTT	CASSWPRDILSSTDTQYF
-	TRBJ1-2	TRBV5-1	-	TGCGCCAGCAGCTTGATGGCAAGGCAGGGCAACTTGTATGGCTACACCTTC	CASSLMARQGNLYGYTF
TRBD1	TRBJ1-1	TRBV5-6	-	TGTGCCAGCAGCTTGGTGGCAGGGGGCGTAAACACTGAAGCTTTCTTT	CASSLVAGGVNTEAFF
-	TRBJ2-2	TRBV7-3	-	TGTGCCAGCAGGCGTCACCAAGACACCGGGGAGCTGTTTTTT	CASRRHQDTGELFF
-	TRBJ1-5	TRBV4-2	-	TGTGCCAGCAGCCAGTACGGTCAGGGAAAGAATCAGCCCCAGCATTTT	CASSQYGQGKNQPQHF
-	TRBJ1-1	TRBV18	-	TGTGCCAGCTCACCCCTCTCGAGGGCGCAAGCCACTGAAGCTTTCTTT	CASSPLSRAQATEAFF
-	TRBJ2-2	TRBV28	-	TGTGCCAGCACCCCAGGGAACACCGGGGAGCTGTTTTTT	CASTPGNTGELFF
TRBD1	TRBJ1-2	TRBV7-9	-	TGTGCCAGCAGCTACGGGACAGGGTATGGCTACACCTTC	CASSYGTGYGYTF
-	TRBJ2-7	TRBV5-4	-	TGTGCCAGCAGACATGCTGGACAGAGCTCCTACGAGCAGTACTTC	CASRHAGQSSYEQYF
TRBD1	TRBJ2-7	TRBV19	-	TGTGCCAGTAGTACAAGGGGGCCCGCCCGACAGTACTTC	CASSTRGPARQYF
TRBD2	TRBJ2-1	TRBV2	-	TGTGCCAGCAGTGAAGCTTCGGCTAGCGGTTTCGACGAGCAGTTCTTC	CASSEASASGFDEQFF
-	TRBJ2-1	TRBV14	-	TGTGCCAGCAGCCTGGACTCCTTAGGCTATGAGCAGTTCTTC	CASSLDSLGYEQFF
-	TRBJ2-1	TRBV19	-	TGTGCCAGTAGTATAGATCGAGTCGCCAATGAGCAGTTCTTC	CASSIDRVANEQFF
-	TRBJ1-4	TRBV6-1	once	TGTGCCAGCAGTGAAGTGAGGGGGGAAAAACTGTTTTTT	CASSEVRGEKLFF
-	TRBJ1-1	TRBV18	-	TGTGCCAGCTCACCAACCCCCAGCGGGAAAGCTTTCTTT	CASSPTPSGKAFF
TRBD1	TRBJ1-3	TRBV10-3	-	TGTGCCATCGGAGAACAGGGGTCCGGAAACACCATATATTTT	CAIGEQGSGNTIYF
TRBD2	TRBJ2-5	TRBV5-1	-	TGCGCCAGCAGCTTGTGGGGGGCTAGCGGGCGTGAGACCCAGTACTTC	CASSLWGASGRETQYF
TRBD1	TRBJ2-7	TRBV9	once	TGTGCCAGCAGCGTGGGGACAGGGGGCGCCGGCTACGAGCAGTACTTC	CASSVGTGGAGYEQYF
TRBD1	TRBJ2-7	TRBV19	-	TGTGCCAGTAGTAGGGACAGGGCCTACGAGCAGTACTTC	CASSRDRAYEQYF
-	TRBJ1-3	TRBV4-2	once	TGTGCCAGCAGCCAAGATCAGGGCAGCTCTGGAAACACCATATATTTT	CASSQDQGSSGNTIYF
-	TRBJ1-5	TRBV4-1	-	TGCGCCAGCAGCCAAGACAGGGGAAATCAGCCCCAGCATTTT	CASSQDRGNQPQHF
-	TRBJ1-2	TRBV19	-	TGTGCCAGTAGTCGCTCAGGACAGAGGTATGGCTACACCTTC	CASSRSGQRYGYTF
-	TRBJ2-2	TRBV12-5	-	TGTGCTAGTGCCCCCTTTGGCGGATATAACACCGGGGAGCTGTTTTTT	CASAPFGGYNTGELFF
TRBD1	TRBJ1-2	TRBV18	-	TGTGCCAGCTCACCTGGTGAGGGGGCGAGGAATGGCTACACCTTC	CASSPGEGARNGYTF